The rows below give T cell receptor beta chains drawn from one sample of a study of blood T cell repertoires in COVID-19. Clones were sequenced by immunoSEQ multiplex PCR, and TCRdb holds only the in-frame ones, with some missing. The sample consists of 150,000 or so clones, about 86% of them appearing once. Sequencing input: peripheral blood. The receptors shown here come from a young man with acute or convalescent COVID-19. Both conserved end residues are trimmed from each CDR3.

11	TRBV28	ASRPGTYYGYT
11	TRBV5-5	ASSWQGLAEAF
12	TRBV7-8	ASSLDRSEETQY
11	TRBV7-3	ASSLQGGDIQY
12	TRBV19	ASKLGQGRNGYT
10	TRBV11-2	ASRAGTGELF
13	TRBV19	ASSIQLGARDGYT
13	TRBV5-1	ASSLAPVSGNTIY
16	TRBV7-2	ASSLASRPPVNTGELF
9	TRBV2	ASRQGEPQH
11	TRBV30	AWSLPLAGGYF
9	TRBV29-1	MTGNYGGYT
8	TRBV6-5	ASAIEGAF
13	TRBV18	ASSPGGRRTDTQY
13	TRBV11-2	ASSFLGLGTGELF
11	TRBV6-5	ASSYSRVQPQH
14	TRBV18	ASSPVRGLSNSPLH
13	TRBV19	ASNGQGRGNQPQH
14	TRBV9	ASSEDYRSSYNEQF
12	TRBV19	ASSAGGSYNEQF
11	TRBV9	ASSGGSGNTIY
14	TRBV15	ATSRGRSASTDTQY
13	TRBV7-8	ASSLNSNRGGELF
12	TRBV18	ASSPPGVGKTQY
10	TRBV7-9	ASSLEGGGYT
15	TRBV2	ASSGIPSGRGGYGYT
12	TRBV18	ASSPDRENYGYT
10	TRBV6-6	ASGRQGRQQY
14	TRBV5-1	ASSMGLEGATDTQY
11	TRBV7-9	ASSVQGPGELF
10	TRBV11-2	ASSAGAEVYT
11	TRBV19	ASSIPGTSGYT
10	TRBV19	ATRALNTEAF
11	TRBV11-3	ASSLSSPDTQY
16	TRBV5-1	ASSPRDRESSGANVLT
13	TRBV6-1	ASSEGTGTNSPLH
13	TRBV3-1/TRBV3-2	ASSYKPGGGAEAF
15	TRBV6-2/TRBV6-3	ASSYSMRRYSNQPQH
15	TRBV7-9	ASSPRGSAGAQETQY
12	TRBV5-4	ASSLSTGDTEAF
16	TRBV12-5	ASGLVLVAGGSTGELF
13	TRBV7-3	ASSPGTGSYHEQF
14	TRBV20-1	SASSGRGNTYNEQF
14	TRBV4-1	ASSQTATGENYGYT
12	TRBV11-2	ASSLEIANYGYT
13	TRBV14	ASHPGLAGKNEQF
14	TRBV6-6	ASSYLGQVPIQPQH
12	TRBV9	ASNDVPGGYGYT
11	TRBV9	ASSVGRNTEAF
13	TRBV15	ATSPPGGTRAEQY
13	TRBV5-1	ASSKPGTGDEKLF
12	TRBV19	ASSTSGGKETQY
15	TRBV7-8	ASSLDGSTRGRQPQH
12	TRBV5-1	ASSLARGRTEAF
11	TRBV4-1	ASSPTGAGELF
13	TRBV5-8	ASSSFSGYTDTQY
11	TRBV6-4	ASSAVGDSPLH
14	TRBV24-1	ATSEGDRATYNEQF